This paragraph covers one T cell receptor (beta chain) sequence. Its antigen remains unidentified. Germline lookup yields CDR1 DFQATT and CDR2 SNEGSKA (reference sequence). The CDR3 runs to 16 residues. V lost 1 base, J lost 5 bases, and 17 bases lay in between. This record belongs to a study of relationships among human T cell subsets. Notes on the study in general: Bead sorting may have left some CD4+CD8+ double-positive cells. Clones with over 100 reads held over 60% of CD8+ cytotoxic sequences. T cell counts were not recorded for a couple of pan T samples processed alongside pan B cells. Many CDR3s were shared across Th1, Th2 and regulatory subsets.

TCR alpha and beta CDR3s were amplified from mRNA by semiquantitative ARM-PCR. ARM-PCR used tagged nested gene-specific primers, then communal superprimers for exponential amplification. TCRdb passed the multiplex PCR reads through MiXCR, listing each CDR3 protein once. Here the sample spans approximately 15,000 distinct CDR3 sequences, roughly 64% being singletons. Sequencing used total T cells sorted from blood. The TCR comes from a man aged 35 to 55 in good health. The chain has TRBV20-1 and TRBJ2-2; D gene ambiguous. CDR3 region: CSARGLDGLWTGELFF. For the CDR3, the DNA is TGCAGTGCTAGAGGTTTAGACGGGTTATGGACCGGGGAGCTGTTTTTT.